The present TCR beta chain was sequenced within a study of T cell responses to AZD1222 COVID-19 vaccine. General observations from the study: White British people made up most donors, females outnumbered males, and clonal diversity was possibly underestimated. Repertoire sampling occurred only after the peak T cell response. Distributed over spike, vaccine-associated CD4 TCRs predominated at 160-218 and 743-854.

Per the germline V gene, CDR1 is SGHAT and CDR2 is FQDESV (reference sequence). This CDR3 has 16 residues. V dropped 4 bases and J dropped 5; count of bases not matched to a gene: 14. Concerning this clone: Its matching antigen is unknown.

Profiled with immunoSEQ multiplex PCR; TCRdb holds only in-frame clones, not every one. The data hold about 60,000 clones, with about 80% observed a single time. The clonotype comes from an adult who received the AZD1222 COVID-19 vaccine. Sequencing used peripheral blood, obtained 28 days after the second AZD1222 dose. The chain recombines TRBV11-1 with TRBJ2-7, with 7 bases matching TRBD2. CDR3 in amino acids: CASSSGRTTQSDEQYF. As DNA, the CDR3 is TGTGCCAGCAGCTCCGGGAGGACTACCCAGAGCGACGAGCAGTACTTC. Full variable domain (outside the CDR3, taken from reference TRBV11-1 and TRBJ2-7): EAEVAQSPRYKITEKSQAVAFWCDPISGHATLYWYRQILGQGPELLVQFQDESVVDDSQLPKDRFSAERLKGVDSTLKIQPAELGDSAMYLCASSSGRTTQSDEQYFGPGTRLTVT.